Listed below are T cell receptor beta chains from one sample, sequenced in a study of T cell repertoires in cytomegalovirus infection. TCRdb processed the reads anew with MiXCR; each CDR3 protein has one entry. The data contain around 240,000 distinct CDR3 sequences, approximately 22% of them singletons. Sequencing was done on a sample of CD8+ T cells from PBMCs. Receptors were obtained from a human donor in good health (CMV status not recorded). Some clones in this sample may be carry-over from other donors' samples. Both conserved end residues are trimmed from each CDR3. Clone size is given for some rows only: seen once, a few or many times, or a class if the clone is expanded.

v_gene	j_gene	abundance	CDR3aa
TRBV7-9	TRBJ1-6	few	ASSSKGSSHSPLH
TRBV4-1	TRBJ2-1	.	ASSQDSKGGRYNEQF
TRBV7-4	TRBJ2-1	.	AAEGQGSSYNEQF
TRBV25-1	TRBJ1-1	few	ASSQGVRTEAF
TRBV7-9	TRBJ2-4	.	ASSGAAKNIQY
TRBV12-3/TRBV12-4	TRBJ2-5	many	ASSLITSWETQY
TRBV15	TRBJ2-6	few	ATALGSGANVLT
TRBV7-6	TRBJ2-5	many	ASSLERGGKTQY
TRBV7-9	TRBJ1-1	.	ASSYRTQGNTEAF
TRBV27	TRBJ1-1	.	ASSFQGVDTEAF
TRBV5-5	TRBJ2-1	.	ASYNRDNEQF
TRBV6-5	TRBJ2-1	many	ASSIGQGADEQF
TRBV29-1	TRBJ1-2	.	SAYSVNYGYT
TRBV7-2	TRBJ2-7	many	ASRIAGGFYEQY
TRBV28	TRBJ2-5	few	ASGRGRGRETQY
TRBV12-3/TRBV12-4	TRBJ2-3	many	ASSFGGSDTQY
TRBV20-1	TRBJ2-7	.	SARATPGLAGEEQY
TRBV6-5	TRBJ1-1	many	ASSSGESTEAF
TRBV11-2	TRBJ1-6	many	ASSLEATYNSPLH
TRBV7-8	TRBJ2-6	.	ASSLGTASVLT
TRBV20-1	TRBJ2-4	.	SAETVVAKNIQY
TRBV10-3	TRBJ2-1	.	AISEPDNNEQF